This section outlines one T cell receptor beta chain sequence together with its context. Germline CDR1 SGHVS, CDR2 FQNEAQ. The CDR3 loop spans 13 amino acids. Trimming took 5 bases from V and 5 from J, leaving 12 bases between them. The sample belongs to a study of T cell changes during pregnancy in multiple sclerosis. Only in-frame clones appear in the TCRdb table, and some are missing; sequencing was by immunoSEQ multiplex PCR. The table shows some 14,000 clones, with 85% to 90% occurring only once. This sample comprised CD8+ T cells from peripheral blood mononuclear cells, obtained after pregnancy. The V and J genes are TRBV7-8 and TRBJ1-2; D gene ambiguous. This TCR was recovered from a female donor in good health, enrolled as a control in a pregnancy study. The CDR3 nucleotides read TGTGCCAGCAGCCCTCCAATACAGTATGGCTACACCTTC. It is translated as CASSPPIQYGYTF.